The entry below describes one TCR beta chain. Each recovered donor of Cohort 3 presented with two negative PCRs, clearance, or symptom resolution. This record belongs to a study of blood T cell repertoires in COVID-19. Profiling relied on immunoSEQ multiplex PCR, and the TCRdb table lists in-frame clones only, not all of them. The sample holds about 310,000 clones, approximately 89% seen once. From germline, CDR1 is SNHLY and CDR2 FYNNEI. The CDR3 spans 14 residues. Trimming took off 7 bases at V and 0 bases at J, with 11 bases between the two ends. Sequencing was performed on PBMCs or T cells enriched from blood (not recorded which). The V gene is TRBV2, the J gene TRBJ2-3; maybe TRBD2 (5 bases). This clonotype was sampled from a young woman who had recovered from COVID-19. Here the CDR3 DNA reads TGTGCCAGCACCCAAGGCGGGAGCACAGATACGCAGTATTTT. Translated, it gives CASTQGGSTDTQYF.